The 25 T cell receptor beta chains below all came from one sample that was sequenced in a study of control samples from healthy donors and cancer patients. Profiling relied on immunoSEQ multiplex PCR, and the TCRdb table lists in-frame clones only, not all of them. The sample contains about 80,000 clones, approximately 91% of which appear only once. The sample consisted of blood. These receptors were obtained from a woman in her sixties in good health.

The V gene is TRBV6-6, the J gene TRBJ1-2; 11 bases agree with TRBD1. The CDR3 has 15 amino acids. The J segment lost 3 bases and the V segment lost 6 bases, leaving 6 bases of the junction unmatched. Germline CDR1 reads MNHNY; CDR2 reads SVGAGI (reference sequence). Written as DNA, the CDR3 is TGTGCCAGCAGCCCACCGGGACAGGGGGACTATGGCTACACCTTC. This gives the protein CASSPPGQGDYGYTF.

The V and J genes are TRBV5-6 and TRBJ1-2; tentative D call: TRBD1 (6 bases). V was cut by 4 bases and J by 8 bases, with 18 bases left in between. In germline, CDR1 is SGHDT, CDR2 YYEEEE. This CDR3 region has 14 residues. DNA of the CDR3: TGTGCCAGCAGCAGGGACCCAGGGGTCGTAGGCTACACCTTC. It codes for CASSRDPGVVGYTF.

The V and J genes are TRBV7-9 and TRBJ1-5, with D maybe TRBD1 (6 bases). The CDR3 contains 15 residues. V lost 5 bases and J 2 bases, leaving 13 bases between the germline ends. CDR1 SEHNR and CDR2 FQNEAQ come from the germline V gene (reference sequence). The CDR3: CASSASRGGNQPQHF. CDR3 coding DNA: TGTGCCAGCAGCGCCAGTAGGGGGGGCAATCAGCCCCAGCATTTT. The full variable domain, in which reference TRBV7-9 and TRBJ1-5 provide the parts outside the CDR3, is DTGVSQNPRHKITKRGQNVTFRCDPISEHNRLYWYRQTLGQGPEFLTYFQNEAQLEKSRLLSDRFSAERPKGSFSTLEIQRTEQGDSAMYLCASSASRGGNQPQHFGDGTRLSIL.

This chain links TRBV12-5 with TRBJ1-1; 7 positions match TRBD1. Trimming took 0 bases from V and 1 from J; bases not matched to a gene: 5. The CDR3 spans 16 residues. The V gene's germline CDR1 is LGHNT and CDR2 FRNRAP. The CDR3 spells CASGLVRTGSNTEAFF. CDR3 nucleotides: TGTGCTAGTGGTTTGGTGAGGACAGGTTCGAACACTGAAGCTTTCTTT.

The chain employs TRBV3-1 (or the pseudogene TRBV3-2) and TRBJ2-3, with 7 bases lining up with TRBD2. Germline-derived CDR1 and CDR2 are LGHDT and YNNKEL (reference sequence). CDR3 size: 15 residues. With V trimmed by 4 bases and J by 1 base, 5 bases remained unmatched. The CDR3 nucleotides are TGTGCCAGCAGCCCTCGACGGGGGGGCACAGATACGCAGTATTTT. Translation gives CASSPRRGGTDTQYF.

The V and J genes are TRBV6-1 and TRBJ1-1, with TRBD1 as a possible D gene (5 bases). CDR3 length equals 12 residues. CDR1 and CDR2 (germline): MNHNS, SASEGT. Between the trimmed V and J ends, which lost 3 bases and 8 bases, there was a span of 10 bases. CDR3 DNA sequence: TGTGCCAGCAGTGATTCGACAGAAGAAGCTTTCTTT. Its protein product is CASSDSTEEAFF.

V gene TRBV28 combines with J gene TRBJ2-7; D uncertain. V lost 5 bases to trimming and J lost 2 bases, with 4 bases between them. This CDR3 is 11 amino acids long. CDR1 is MDHEN, CDR2 SYDVKM, per germline. The CDR3 region has the DNA TGTGCCAGCAGTAGAGCCTACGAGCAGTACTTC. It yields the protein CASSRAYEQYF.

The chain links TRBV3-1 (or the pseudogene TRBV3-2) to TRBJ2-1; the D call may be TRBD1 or TRBD2 (5 bases each). Germline V gene lookup returns CDR1 LGHDT and CDR2 YNNKEL (reference sequence). V shed 1 base and J shed 4 bases, with 11 bases lying between them. The CDR3 extends over 15 amino acids. CDR3 sequence reads: CASSQGWDLYNEQFF. The CDR3 DNA reads TGTGCCAGCAGCCAAGGATGGGACCTATACAATGAGCAGTTCTTC.

The rearrangement links TRBV18 to TRBJ1-2; 8 nucleotides match TRBD1. Germline V gene sequence: CDR1 KGHSH, CDR2 LQKENI. This CDR3 is 15 amino acids long. Trimming took 3 bases from V and 6 from J; bases not matched to a gene: 9. For the CDR3, the DNA is TGTGCCAGCTCACCTCTGACCTCGACAGGGGATGGCTACACCTTC. It specifies CASSPLTSTGDGYTF.

The chain uses TRBV7-3 and TRBJ2-1, with 7 bases lining up with TRBD2. CDR1 and CDR2 (germline): SGHTA, FQGTGA. Unmatched junction bases numbered 4, after V lost 5 bases and J lost 0 bases. The CDR3 runs to 15 residues. The CDR3 DNA follows: TGTGCCAGCAGCCCGCGGGGGAGCTCCTACAATGAGCAGTTCTTC. Its protein is CASSPRGSSYNEQFF.

The chain has TRBV7-2 and TRBJ2-5; D remains unclear. The germline V gene has CDR1 SGHTA and CDR2 FQGNSA. Deletions cut 5 bases from V and 4 bases from J, with 8 bases between. This CDR3 is built from 12 residues. The CDR3 sequence is CASSLSRETQYF. The CDR3 DNA sequence: TGTGCCAGCAGCCTGAGCCGAGAGACCCAGTACTTC.

Turning to this clone: The sample holds other DNA sequences that translate to the same CDR3. CDR3 DNA sequence: TGTGCCAGCAGCTTAGGGGTGGGCGGCCCGCAAGCTAACTATGGCTACACCTTC. It encodes CASSLGVGGPQANYGYTF. J is TRBJ1-2 and V is TRBV11-2; D call uncertain. V was cut by 1 base and J by 0 bases, with 18 bases left in between. The CDR3 spans 18 residues. Germline loops: CDR1 SGHAT, CDR2 FQNNGV.

The chain links TRBV19 to TRBJ2-1, with TRBD2 matching 10 bases. V shed 7 bases and J 6 bases; nucleotides not matched to a gene: 12. The germline V gene has CDR1 LNHDA and CDR2 SQIVND (reference sequence). This CDR3 spans 16 amino acids. DNA of the CDR3: TGTGCCAGTACCCCCGTTCCGAGCGGGGGGGCCAATGAGCAGTTCTTC. Amino acids: CASTPVPSGGANEQFF.

The chain couples TRBV28 to TRBJ1-2; perhaps TRBD1 as D (5 bases). This CDR3 has 15 residues. Germline lookup yields CDR1 MDHEN and CDR2 SYDVKM. With 7 bases removed from V and 5 bases from J, the gap between germline ends came to 20 bases. Written as DNA, the CDR3 is TGTGCCAGCACACCCGGGTCTCAGGGCGGGTATGGCTACACCTTC. Residues: CASTPGSQGGYGYTF.

The V and J genes are TRBV5-1 and TRBJ1-1, with unresolved D. From germline, CDR1 is SGHRS and CDR2 YFSETQ. V lost 4 bases, J lost 0 bases, and 10 bases lay in between. The CDR3 has 14 residues. CDR3 sequence reads: CASSVEPMNTEAFF. The CDR3 nucleotides are TGCGCCAGCAGCGTCGAACCCATGAACACTGAAGCTTTCTTT.

The genes are TRBV7-2 and TRBJ1-5, with D possibly matching TRBD1 (5 bases). V lost 2 bases to trimming and J lost 3 bases, with 11 bases between them. CDR1 and CDR2 from the germline V gene are SGHTA and FQGNSA. The CDR3 extends over 15 amino acids. Written as DNA, the CDR3 is TGTGCCAGCAGCTTATTTACAGGCCTCAATCAGCCCCAGCATTTT. Its protein is CASSLFTGLNQPQHF. Looking up the rest from reference TRBV7-2 and TRBJ1-5 gives the full variable domain: GAGVSQSPSNKVTEKGKDVELRCDPISGHTALYWYRQSLGQGLEFLIYFQGNSAPDKSGLPSDRFSAERTGGSVSTLTIQRTQQEDSAVYLCASSLFTGLNQPQHFGDGTRLSIL.

The chain uses TRBV19 and TRBJ2-2; D might be TRBD1 or TRBD2, each matching 5 bases. Germline V gene lookup returns CDR1 LNHDA and CDR2 SQIVND (reference sequence). Trimming took 4 bases from V and 1 from J, leaving 7 bases between them. This CDR3 is 14 amino acids long. CDR3 bases: TGTGCCAGTAGTAGGGACGGGAACACCGGGGAGCTGTTTTTT. Translation gives CASSRDGNTGELFF.

The CDR3 sequence: CASSGTPREGETQYF. In DNA form, the CDR3 reads TGTGCCAGCAGCGGTACACCTCGGGAGGGAGAGACCCAGTACTTC. The chain is built from TRBV9 and TRBJ2-5; TRBD2 matches at 8 bases. This CDR3 contains 15 residues. V shed 3 bases, J shed 4 bases, and the junction held 8 bases outside the gene matches. The germline V gene encodes CDR1 SGDLS and CDR2 YYNGEE.

The chain carries TRBV18 and TRBJ1-6, with 7 positions matching TRBD1. The J segment lost 1 base and the V segment lost 2 bases, leaving 5 bases of the junction unmatched. Germline V gene sequence: CDR1 KGHSH, CDR2 LQKENI. The CDR3 contains 17 residues. The CDR3 sequence is CASSPDRVASYNSPLHF. CDR3 DNA sequence: TGTGCCAGCTCACCAGACAGGGTGGCGTCCTATAATTCACCCCTCCACTTT.

The chain links TRBV19 to TRBJ1-5, with a possible D match to TRBD1 (5 bases). The CDR3 is 13 residues long. Germline lookup yields CDR1 LNHDA and CDR2 SQIVND (reference sequence). The germline V and J ends were trimmed by 8 bases and 1 base, with 9 bases remaining between them. In DNA, the CDR3 is TGTGCCAGTGCGACAGCAAGCAATCAGCCCCAGCATTTT. This sequence encodes CASATASNQPQHF.

The rearrangement joins TRBV14 to TRBJ2-5; 8 nucleotides align to TRBD1. Germline CDR1 is SGHDN and CDR2 is FVKESK. The V and J ends lost 2 bases and 2 bases, in that order; junction bases with no gene match: 4. The CDR3 contains 15 residues. DNA for the CDR3: TGTGCCAGCAGCCAATTTGGACAGGGTCAAGAGACCCAGTACTTC. Residues: CASSQFGQGQETQYF.

This chain links TRBV14 with TRBJ2-7; TRBD1 might be the D (6 bases). This CDR3 region has 16 residues. Germline lookup yields CDR1 SGHDN and CDR2 FVKESK. V was clipped by 1 base and J by 2 bases, with 15 bases between them. The CDR3 DNA is TGTGCCAGCAGCCAAGTAGGCCAGGGGTCCCCCTACGAGCAGTACTTC. Translation: CASSQVGQGSPYEQYF. The variable domain in full, with the rest retrieved from reference TRBV14 and TRBJ2-7, is EAGVTQFPSHSVIEKGQTVTLRCDPISGHDNLYWYRRVMGKEIKFLLHFVKESKQDESGMPNNRFLAERTGGTYSTLKVQPAELEDSGVYFCASSQVGQGSPYEQYFGPGTRLTVT.

This chain connects TRBV5-1 to TRBJ1-6; 9 nucleotides align to TRBD1. Germline V gene sequence: CDR1 SGHRS, CDR2 YFSETQ. This CDR3 contains 16 residues. With 4 bases clipped from V and 9 bases from J, the junction kept 11 bases outside the gene matches. As DNA, the CDR3 is TGCGCCAGCAGCACAGGGGGCGCGGAGGGTGGTTCACCCCTCCACTTT. Its translation: CASSTGGAEGGSPLHF.

The V gene is TRBV10-3, the J gene TRBJ1-3; maybe TRBD1 (5 bases). V was trimmed by 3 bases and J by 1 base, leaving 10 bases between them. The CDR3 is 15 amino acids. Germline CDR1 and CDR2: ENHRY and SYGVKD. CDR3 in amino acids: CAISDRGPSGNTIYF. CDR3 nucleotides: TGTGCCATCAGTGATCGGGGCCCATCTGGAAACACCATATATTTT.

The rearrangement uses TRBV4-1 and TRBJ2-1, with a weak D call TRBD2 (6 bases). There are 14 residues in the CDR3. The V end was cut by 0 bases, the J end by 10 bases, with 13 bases between. Germline-derived CDR1 and CDR2 are MGHRA and YSYEKL. The CDR3 bases are TGCGCCAGCAGCCAAGATCTGTACGGACTAGAGCAGTTCTTC. It translates to CASSQDLYGLEQFF.